This TCR beta chain comes out of a study of regulatory T cells in long-lasting Graves disease. As for the study in general: Persistent cases took antithyroid drugs over 5 years and stayed TSH receptor antibody positive.

Building the TCR beta libraries relied on iRepertoire HTBI primers, and CDR3 regions underwent Arm-PCR. TCRdb reanalysed the multiplex PCR reads using MiXCR and keeps one entry per CDR3 protein. The data contain roughly 470,000 distinct CDR3 sequences, more than 20% of them singletons. At least ten counts were recorded for this clonotype. Its antigen remains unknown. The CDR3 runs to 14 residues. Germline V CDR1 and CDR2: DFQATT, SNEGSKA (reference sequence). V gave up 5 bases and J gave up 5 bases; unmatched junction bases: 11. Study findings and constraints: Favored usage of TRBV28, TRBJ1-2 and TRBJ2-5 was recorded in persistent disease. Accuracy may have been reduced by the small sample size. Researchers examined only peripheral blood and not thyroid tissue.

Time point noted: persistent/refractory GD, antithyroid drugs over 5 years with positive TRAb. With RNA extracted from PBMCs as input, the TCR library was made. This chain connects TRBV20-1 to TRBJ2-5, with 7 bases fitting TRBD2. The TCR sequence derives from a female donor with Graves disease. The sequenced sample was peripheral blood mononuclear cells (PBMCs), obtained when the disease was refractory, from a patient treated with antithyroid drugs. Here the CDR3 reads CSAGRAGVLETQYF. In nucleotides, the CDR3 is TGCAGTGCTGGACGGGCGGGAGTTTTGGAGACCCAGTACTTC.